These T cell receptor beta chains were read from a single sample in a study of blood T cells in healthy people across ages. One entry per CDR3 protein results from TCRdb running MiXCR on the 5' RACE reads. The data hold about 1.7 million distinct CDR3 sequences, with about 28% observed a single time. Specimen: blood. These receptors were taken from a woman in her 30s in good health. CDR3s include the opening cysteine and the closing phenylalanine or tryptophan. A D gene is named only where the DNA matches it firmly. A row's size may be missing; if present it is once, few, many or a size class.

D | size | J | V | DNA | CDR3
- | - | TRBJ2-2 | TRBV7-9 | - | CASSDGLAGVETQYFGELFF
- | few | TRBJ1-2 | TRBV2 | TGTGCCAGCAGGGACACAGTGAGATATGGCTACACCTTC | CASRDTVRYGYTF
TRBD2 | many | TRBJ2-1 | TRBV12-3/TRBV12-4 | TGTGCCAGCAGTTTGAGGGCGGGGGGTGTAACCTACAATGAGCAGTTCTTC | CASSLRAGGVTYNEQFF
- | many | TRBJ2-5 | TRBV7-3 | TGTGCCAGCAGCTTAACTGGGGGATTACAAGAGACCCAGTACTTC | CASSLTGGLQETQYF
TRBD2 | - | TRBJ2-1 | TRBV12-3/TRBV12-4 | TGTGCCTGCAGTCGCACTAGCGGGGGGTCTTACAATGAGCAGTTCTTC | CACSRTSGGSYNEQFF
- | - | TRBJ1-1 | TRBV28 | TGTGCCAGCAGTTTCCCCCAGACAGTCACTGAAGCTTTCTTT | CASSFPQTVTEAFF
- | - | TRBJ1-1 | TRBV15 | TGTGCCACCAGCAGAGATTGGGAGGGAACTGAAGCTTTCTTT | CATSRDWEGTEAFF
TRBD2 | many | TRBJ2-7 | TRBV5-1 | TGCGCCAGCAGCGGCATCGCTAGCGGGAGCAAATACGAGCAGTACTTC | CASSGIASGSKYEQYF
- | - | TRBJ2-4 | TRBV5-1 | TGCGCCAGCAGCTTGGGAGCGGACTTGGTGAACATTCAGTACTTC | CASSLGADLVNIQYF
- | many | TRBJ1-2 | TRBV29-1 | TGCAGCGTTGAAGTAGCAGGTGACTATGGCTACACCTTC | CSVEVAGDYGYTF
- | few | TRBJ2-7 | TRBV24-1 | TGTGCCACCAGAAGAACAGGGTTCGACGAGCAGTACTTC | CATRRTGFDEQYF
- | - | TRBJ1-1 | TRBV7-9 | TGTGCCAGCAGCCGAACCTACACTGAAGCTTTCTTT | CASSRTYTEAFF
TRBD1 | many | TRBJ1-6 | TRBV6-5 | TGTGCCAGCAGTCCGCCGCAGGGGGCTGGATCACCCCTCCACTTT | CASSPPQGAGSPLHF
- | many | TRBJ2-1 | TRBV7-2 | TGTGCCAGCAGTTCCCCGGGGTCCTACAATGAGCAGTTCTTC | CASSSPGSYNEQFF
- | few | TRBJ2-7 | TRBV2 | TGTGCCAGCAGTGTTCCGACAGGTCCCTACGAGCAGTACTTC | CASSVPTGPYEQYF
- | few | TRBJ2-1 | TRBV7-2 | TGTGCCAGCAGCGGCCCAGGGAGCTCCTACAATGAGCAGTTCTTC | CASSGPGSSYNEQFF
- | - | TRBJ2-4 | TRBV7-3 | TGTGCCAGCAGCCCAACCCTGGGAAGGGAGCAGTACTTC | CASSPTLGREQYF
TRBD2 | - | TRBJ2-1 | TRBV20-1 | TGCAGTGCTAGAATGCTAGCGGGGGCCCCCTACAATGAGCAGTTCTTC | CSARMLAGAPYNEQFF
- | many | TRBJ2-7 | TRBV29-1 | TGCAGCGTTGAGTGGGGGTTCTCCTACGAGCAGTACTTC | CSVEWGFSYEQYF
- | - | TRBJ2-1 | TRBV15 | TGTGCCACCAGCAGAGAGAGGCCCGGAGTGGGGAATGAGCAGTTCTTC | CATSRERPGVGNEQFF
- | - | TRBJ2-7 | TRBV12-3/TRBV12-4 | TGTGCCAGCAGTTTATACGGACATCCATCCGAGCAGTACTTC | CASSLYGHPSEQYF
TRBD2 | - | TRBJ2-5 | TRBV28 | TGTGCCAGCAGTTCTACTAGCGAGGGGTCACTTCGACGAGAGACCCAGTACTTC | CASSSTSEGSLRRETQYF
TRBD2 | - | TRBJ2-5 | TRBV12-3/TRBV12-4 | TGTGCCACCCGAGGGAGGGGACGGTTACAAGAGACCCAGTACTTC | CATRGRGRLQETQYF
- | - | TRBJ2-2 | TRBV30 | TGTGCCTGGAGTAGGCGGCGGGGCTGGGCCGGGGAGCTGTTTTTT | CAWSRRRGWAGELFF
- | few | TRBJ1-1 | TRBV5-1 | TGCGCCAGCAGCTTGGCCTCAGGAATCAATACTAACACTGAAGCTTTCTTT | CASSLASGINTNTEAFF
- | - | TRBJ2-3 | TRBV10-1 | TGCGCCAGCAGTGAGTCCGAGGGGGATACGCAGTATTTT | CASSESEGDTQYF
TRBD1 | many | TRBJ2-5 | TRBV28 | TGTGCCAGCTTTGCCGAGGGGGCCCAAGAGACCCAGTACTTC | CASFAEGAQETQYF
- | few | TRBJ2-1 | TRBV20-1 | TGCAGTGCTAGAGCACAGTCCAATGAGCAGTTCTTC | CSARAQSNEQFF
TRBD2 | few | TRBJ2-7 | TRBV20-1 | TGCAGTGCTAGAGATGCGGGGGGGAGCTCCTACAATGAGCAGTACTTC | CSARDAGGSSYNEQYF
- | - | TRBJ2-7 | TRBV5-1 | TGCGCCAGCAGCTTGGAGGTCAGGGGGGACGAGCAGTACTTC | CASSLEVRGDEQYF
- | few | TRBJ2-7 | TRBV6-5 | TGTGCCAGCAACCCGGGGGGCCGGACCTACGAGCAGTACTTC | CASNPGGRTYEQYF
TRBD2 | few | TRBJ2-4 | TRBV29-1 | TGCAGCGGGCTACGGGCCGCGGGAGACATTCAGTACTTC | CSGLRAAGDIQYF
TRBD2 | once | TRBJ2-2 | TRBV10-3 | TGTGCCATCAGTGACGGACTAGCGGGAGCGAACGGGGAGCTGTTTTTT | CAISDGLAGANGELFF
- | - | TRBJ2-3 | TRBV24-1 | TGTGCCACCGAAGGCGGGGGCGATACGCAGTATTTT | CATEGGGDTQYF
TRBD2 | - | TRBJ2-2 | TRBV7-2 | TGTGCCAGCAGCTTAGTGGGGTCCGGGAGGGCCGGCGGGGAGCTGTTTTTT | CASSLVGSGRAGGELFF
TRBD1 | - | TRBJ1-2 | TRBV29-1 | TGCAGCGTCCAGGACAGGGTTGATGGCTACACCTTC | CSVQDRVDGYTF
- | - | TRBJ2-5 | TRBV7-3 | TGTGCCAGCAGCAGAGGTAATAGCCCCGCGGAGACCCAGTACTTC | CASSRGNSPAETQYF
TRBD1 | many | TRBJ1-2 | TRBV4-2 | TGTGCCAGCAGCCAGTCCTTACAGGGGAGAGGTGGCTACACCTTC | CASSQSLQGRGGYTF
- | few | TRBJ1-2 | TRBV6-6 | TGTGCCAGCAATGGGGGCGGCTATGACTACACCTTC | CASNGGGYDYTF
- | - | TRBJ2-7 | TRBV3-1 | TGTGCCAGCAGCCAAGTGCCGGGGGCCTTCTACGAGCAGTACTTC | CASSQVPGAFYEQYF
TRBD1 | few | TRBJ1-4 | TRBV12-5 | TGTGCTAGTGGTTTAATGACAGGGTATGGCGAAAAACTGTTTTTT | CASGLMTGYGEKLFF
- | - | TRBJ1-1 | TRBV9 | TGTGCCAGCAGCGTAAATCAGGGCCCCGGGGTCACTGAAGCTTTCTTT | CASSVNQGPGVTEAFF
TRBD2 | many | TRBJ2-7 | TRBV7-2 | TGTGCCAGCAGCCCTAGCGGGTCAAGCTCCTACGAGCAGTACTTC | CASSPSGSSSYEQYF
TRBD2 | many | TRBJ2-1 | TRBV11-2 | TGTGCCAGCAGCCCCGGGACTAGCGGGGGCGATTACAATGAGCAGTTCTTC | CASSPGTSGGDYNEQFF
- | - | TRBJ2-2 | TRBV15 | TGTGCCACCAGCAGTCAGGGACTGGCTCCGGCGGGTGACACCGGGGAGCTGTTTTTT | CATSSQGLAPAGDTGELFF
- | - | TRBJ1-4 | TRBV20-1 | TGCAGTGCTCCTCCTCGGGACGCGTCTCCCTCGGGAGAAAAACTGTTTTTT | CSAPPRDASPSGEKLFF
TRBD2 | - | TRBJ2-5 | TRBV12-3/TRBV12-4 | TGTGCCAGCAGAGGGCTAGCGGGGGGCCAAGAGACCCGGTACTTC | CASRGLAGGQETRYF